This T cell receptor (beta chain) was sequenced during a study of cytotoxic CD8 clonotypes in ibrutinib-treated CLL. Study summary: Results showed 24 partial and 2 complete responses; following median approximately 68 months, approximately 14 remained remitted, approximately 12 advanced. Whole-study results and caveats: The study found baseline clonality above age-matched healthy donors, tracking circulating CD8+ T-cell counts. Elevated clonality accompanied ibrutinib response, with a return toward baseline values at progression. Public clonotypes proved infrequent, and on treatment they shrank or remained steady.

A word on this clone: Its antigen remains unknown.

Repertoires were generated with immunoSEQ multiplex PCR, while TCRdb's copy carries only in-frame clones and drops some. This sample has approximately 50,000 clones, with 54% found just once. V trimming: 3 bases; J trimming: 5 bases; junction bases outside the gene matches: 11. The germline CDR1 and CDR2 sequences are LNHDA and SQIVND (reference sequence). The CDR3 is 17 residues long. The clonotype comes from a human donor with chronic lymphocytic leukemia. This sample comprised PBMCs, obtained at disease progression, from a patient treated with ibrutinib. This chain connects TRBV19 to TRBJ2-5; TRBD1 agrees at 11 bases. This CDR3 reads CASSMVTGQGARETQYF. In nucleotides, the CDR3 is TGTGCCAGTAGTATGGTGACCGGACAGGGGGCACGGGAGACCCAGTACTTC.